This passage covers 24 T cell receptor beta chains from one sample sequenced in a study of blood T cells in healthy people across ages. A sample-barcoded 5' primer and a J-beta primer mix were used in a second PCR of roughly 6 to 11 cycles. MiXCR, run by TCRdb on the 5' RACE reads, gives a single entry per CDR3 protein. The sample lists about 730,000 distinct CDR3 sequences; about 40% were seen once. Sequenced input: blood. Every receptor here comes from a woman aged 55-69 years in good health.

The chain couples TRBV9 to TRBJ2-1; 8 bases map to TRBD2. The V gene end was trimmed by 4 bases and the J gene end by 2 bases; junction bases not matched to a gene: 8. There are 16 residues in the CDR3. From germline, CDR1 is SGDLS and CDR2 YYNGEE. CDR3 sequence (DNA): TGTGCCAGCAGCCCCCGGACTAGCTACCCCTACAATGAGCAGTTCTTC. Protein sequence: CASSPRTSYPYNEQFF. Full variable domain (rest looked up from reference TRBV9 and TRBJ2-1): DSGVTQTPKHLITATGQRVTLRCSPRSGDLSVYWYQQSLDQGLQFLIQYYNGEERAKGNILERFSAQQFPDLHSELNLSSLELGDSALYFCASSPRTSYPYNEQFFGPGTRLTVL.

V usage is TRBV27 and J usage is TRBJ2-3; D perhaps matches TRBD1 (5 bases). The CDR3 extends over 14 amino acids. The ends were cut back, 4 bases at V and 1 base at J, with 9 bases in the middle. CDR1 and CDR2 (germline): MNHEY, SMNVEV (reference sequence). CDR3 sequence reads: CASSSLQGTDTQYF. In nucleotides, the CDR3 is TGTGCCAGCAGTTCCCTACAGGGCACAGATACGCAGTATTTT.

V usage is TRBV20-1 and J usage is TRBJ2-3; no clear D. Germline lookup yields CDR1 DFQATT and CDR2 SNEGSKA (reference sequence). There are 13 residues in the CDR3. V was pared by 0 bases and J by 6 bases, with 10 bases between. Written as DNA, the CDR3 is TGCAGTGCTAGAGATTATAGGGTGGATACGCAGTATTTT. Translated: CSARDYRVDTQYF.

This clonotype came up many times. V gene TRBV9 combines with J gene TRBJ2-1; 11 nucleotides agree with TRBD2. The CDR3 covers 17 residues. Per germline, CDR1 SGDLS and CDR2 YYNGEE. V dropped 3 bases and J dropped 7; count of bases not matched to a gene: 12. The CDR3 protein is CASSAWTSGPLTNEQFF. CDR3 bases: TGTGCCAGCAGCGCCTGGACTAGCGGGCCGCTTACGAATGAGCAGTTCTTC.

The J gene is TRBJ2-2, the V gene TRBV28, with no clear D. Germline CDR1 reads MDHEN; CDR2 reads SYDVKM. V lost 3 bases and J lost 1, with 6 bases in between. This CDR3 is built from 14 residues. CDR3 coding DNA: TGTGCCAGCAGTTTTGGGCAGAACACCGGGGAGCTGTTTTTT. This translates into CASSFGQNTGELFF.

V usage is TRBV15 and J usage is TRBJ1-2; the match to TRBD1 covers 10 bases. Germline lookup yields CDR1 LNHNV and CDR2 YYDKDF (reference sequence). Losses at the gene ends were 3 bases for V and 5 bases for J; bases not matched to a gene: 12. This CDR3 is 17 amino acids long. DNA of the CDR3: TGTGCCACCAGCAGGGAGGGGGACAGGGGTACTTTTTATGGCTACACCTTC. Residues: CATSREGDRGTFYGYTF.

This chain uses TRBV3-1 with TRBJ2-1; 7 positions match TRBD2. The CDR3 totals 16 residues. V lost 1 base, J lost 2 bases, and 5 bases stayed unmatched. Per germline, CDR1 LGHDT and CDR2 YNNKEL (reference sequence). This CDR3 reads CASSQALAGTYNEQFF. CDR3 sequence (DNA): TGTGCCAGCAGCCAAGCCTTAGCGGGCACCTACAATGAGCAGTTCTTC.

About this clonotype: A much larger clonotype is one base distant, so this may be a read error. This chain links TRBV9 with TRBJ2-5; D perhaps matches TRBD1 (7 bases). The CDR3 contains 14 residues. In germline, CDR1 is SGDLS, CDR2 YYNGEE. The CDR3 reads CASSPRAGTEIQYF. The CDR3 region has the DNA TGTGCCAGCAGCCCAAGGGCGGGGACAGAGATCCAGTACTTC.

This sequence joins TRBV7-2 and TRBJ2-5, with 8 bases that match TRBD2. The J call may be faulty, since TRBJ2-7 better matches the DNA end. This CDR3 comprises 14 residues. Germline V gene sequence: CDR1 SGHTA, CDR2 FQGNSA. The CDR3 DNA follows: TGTGCCAGCAGGCCACGGGGGGGACTGGACGAGCAGTACTTC. Translation: CASRPRGGLDEQYF.

The J gene is TRBJ1-1, the V gene TRBV4-2; weak D call: TRBD1 (5 bases). Germline V gene data show CDR1 as LGHNA and CDR2 as YNFKEQ. Trimming removed 4 bases from V and 7 bases from J, with 22 bases in between. This CDR3 is 16 amino acids long. The CDR3 sequence is CASSPKIMTAGHEAFF. The CDR3 DNA is TGTGCCAGCAGCCCAAAAATTATGACAGCGGGGCATGAAGCTTTCTTT.

The J gene is TRBJ2-6, the V gene TRBV12-3 or TRBV12-4; no clear D. V lost 10 bases and J lost 0, with 10 bases in between. This CDR3 is 14 amino acids long. The chain's CDR3 is CATLTPSGANVLTF. The DNA for the CDR3 is TGTGCCACCCTAACTCCCTCTGGGGCCAACGTCCTGACTTTC.

At least ten counts were recorded for this clonotype. The chain links TRBV2 to TRBJ2-6, with 8 nucleotides matching TRBD1. The CDR3 is 15 amino acids. Germline CDR1 is SNHLY and CDR2 is FYNNEI. J was trimmed by 2 bases and V by 7 bases; bases with no gene match: 4. CDR3: CASNRQGTGANVLTF. In DNA, the CDR3 is TGTGCCAGCAACAGACAGGGGACTGGGGCCAACGTCCTGACTTTC.

This clonotype was observed many times. The chain couples TRBV29-1 to TRBJ2-3; 8 positions match TRBD2. This CDR3 comprises 15 residues. CDR1 is SQVTM, CDR2 ANQGSEA, per germline. The ends lost 6 bases at V and 2 bases at J; junction bases unmatched: 10. The CDR3 sequence: CSVAGPGGATDTQYF. Here the CDR3 DNA reads TGCAGCGTCGCTGGCCCCGGGGGGGCCACAGATACGCAGTATTTT.

The chain couples TRBV12-3 or TRBV12-4 to TRBJ2-1, with D perhaps given as TRBD1 or TRBD2 (6 bases each). The end of the DNA aligns better with TRBJ2-7, so the J call may be wrong. The CDR3 has 17 residues. In DNA, the CDR3 is TGTGCCAGCAGTGGCCTTCGAGCGGGTTCTCGGGACAATGAGCAGTACTTC. This gives the protein CASSGLRAGSRDNEQYF.

The J gene is TRBJ1-1, the V gene TRBV10-3, with D perhaps matching TRBD1 (6 bases). The germline V and J ends were trimmed by 6 bases and 5 bases, with 16 bases remaining between them. CDR3 length: 14 residues. Germline lookup yields CDR1 ENHRY and CDR2 SYGVKD. The CDR3 nucleotides are TGTGCCATCAGCGCTACAGGGTTGGAGACTGAAGCTTTCTTT. Its translation is CAISATGLETEAFF.

This chain uses TRBV10-3 with TRBJ2-3, with D maybe TRBD1 (5 bases). The CDR3 has 14 residues. Trimming removed 0 bases from V and 3 bases from J, with 7 bases in between. Germline loops: CDR1 ENHRY, CDR2 SYGVKD. The CDR3: CAISESQGTDTQYF. The CDR3 coding sequence is TGTGCCATCAGTGAGTCTCAGGGAACAGATACGCAGTATTTT.

A remark on this clonotype: A much larger clone differs from this one at a single base, so this may be a read error. The gene calls are TRBV20-1 and TRBJ1-5, with D tentatively TRBD1 (6 bases). This CDR3 has 13 amino acids. The germline V gene has CDR1 DFQATT and CDR2 SNEGSKA (reference sequence). CDR3 protein: CSARTDSDQPQHF. Here the CDR3 DNA reads TGCAGTGCCAGGACAGATAGCGATCAGCCCCAGCATTTT.

This clonotype was seen a few times. The chain joins TRBV15 to TRBJ1-4; the D gene is possibly TRBD1 (6 bases). CDR1 is LNHNV and CDR2 is YYDKDF in the germline V gene (reference sequence). CDR3 size: 15 residues. V was shortened by 3 bases and J by 5 bases, with 13 bases between the two germline ends. The CDR3 bases are TGTGCCACCAGCAGGGAGGACAGCGGAAATGAAAAACTGTTTTTT. Encoded protein: CATSREDSGNEKLFF. Full variable domain (outside the CDR3, taken from reference TRBV15 and TRBJ1-4): DAMVIQNPRYQVTQFGKPVTLSCSQTLNHNVMYWYQQKSSQAPKLLFHYYDKDFNNEADTPDNFQSRRPNTSFCFLDIRSPGLGDTAMYLCATSREDSGNEKLFFGSGTQLSVL.

This clonotype was found many times. V is TRBV29-1 and J is TRBJ2-7, with D uncertain. The germline V gene encodes CDR1 SQVTM and CDR2 ANQGSEA. The CDR3 has 13 amino acids. The CDR3 loop reads CRKNGGETYEQYF. DNA for the CDR3: TGCAGAAAGAACGGCGGAGAGACCTACGAGCAGTACTTC.

The rearrangement joins TRBV12-3 or TRBV12-4 to TRBJ2-4; no reliable D call. Trimming took 1 base from V and 13 from J, leaving 20 bases between them. The CDR3 consists of 15 residues. DNA of the CDR3: TGTGCCAGCAGTTTAGAGGCAGGAGTCGTTTACGGGCAGTACTTC. Translated, it gives CASSLEAGVVYGQYF.

This chain links TRBV12-3 or TRBV12-4 with TRBJ1-4; D possibly corresponds to TRBD1 (5 bases). CDR3 length: 15 amino acids. V gave up 6 bases and J gave up 5 bases, with 16 bases separating them. Written as DNA, the CDR3 is TGTGCCAGCAGCCTCAGGGAGAGCCCGAATGAAAAACTGTTTTTT. Translated: CASSLRESPNEKLFF.

This clonotype was detected only a few times. The chain couples TRBV4-2 to TRBJ1-5; 7 bases are shared with TRBD1. Germline lookup yields CDR1 LGHNA and CDR2 YNFKEQ. The CDR3 sequence is 15 residues long. V lost 3 bases and J lost 3; bases outside the gene matches: 5. The CDR3 region is CASSQADRVNQPQHF. DNA of the CDR3: TGTGCCAGCAGCCAGGCCGACAGGGTCAATCAGCCCCAGCATTTT.

The chain is built from TRBV4-2 and TRBJ2-3, with D uncertain. CDR3 size: 14 residues. V was clipped by 4 bases and J by 1 base, with 9 bases between them. Germline V lookup: CDR1 LGHNA, CDR2 YNFKEQ. The CDR3 nucleotides read TGTGCCAGCAGCCCAGAACGTTGCACAGATACGCAGTATTTT. The encoded protein is CASSPERCTDTQYF.

Details on this clonotype: One junction end disagrees with the germline gene, perhaps due to a read error. The chain uses TRBV5-1 and TRBJ2-1, with D maybe TRBD1 (5 bases). There are 13 residues in the CDR3. Germline CDR1 is SGHRS and CDR2 is YFSETQ. CDR3 amino acids: CAGSLAQVNEQFF. The CDR3 bases are TGCGCCGGCAGCTTGGCACAGGTCAATGAGCAGTTCTTC.